The present TCR beta chain was sequenced within a study of metastatic and nonmetastatic thyroid tumors. MiXCR reprocessed the PCR reads for TCRdb. The sample shows about 25,000 clones, more than 20% of them seen only once. Treatment of any kind had been given to no patient before thyroid surgery. Sequenced sample: blood. The TCR sequence derives from a female donor with papillary thyroid cancer or a benign thyroid nodule (not recorded which). Some clones in this sample may be carry-over from other donors' samples.

In nucleotides, the CDR3 is TGCGCCAGCAGAGGGACAGTGAGTACTGAAGCTTTCTTT. It codes for CASRGTVSTEAFF. V usage is TRBV5-1 and J usage is TRBJ1-1, with 7 bases fitting TRBD1. Per the germline V gene, CDR1 is SGHRS and CDR2 is YFSETQ. The V gene end was trimmed by 5 bases and the J gene end by 5 bases; junction bases not matched to a gene: 6. The CDR3 runs 13 residues.